Presented here are 14 T cell receptor beta chains from one specimen sequenced in a study of blood T cells in healthy people across ages. With a J-beta primer mix and a sample-barcoded 5' primer, a second PCR ran about 7 to 11 cycles. TCRdb ran MiXCR on the 5' RACE reads and lists one entry per CDR3 protein. The data show about 1.8 million distinct CDR3 sequences, with about 50% seen just once and 2.1% held by the top ten. The sequenced material came from blood. All receptors derive from a woman in her thirties or forties in good health.

This clonotype was detected only a few times. The rearrangement uses TRBV20-1 and TRBJ2-7; 7 positions match TRBD1. V trimming: 3 bases; J trimming: 2 bases; junction bases outside the gene matches: 1. This CDR3 spans 12 amino acids. CDR1 and CDR2 from the germline V gene are DFQATT and SNEGSKA (reference sequence). CDR3 sequence reads: CSASRGTYEQYF. The CDR3 nucleotides read TGCAGTGCTAGCAGGGGGACCTACGAGCAGTACTTC.

This clonotype was seen more than once but under ten times. The chain joins TRBV5-5 to TRBJ1-2; possible D gene TRBD1, 5 bases. V gave up 0 bases and J gave up 4 bases, with 10 bases separating them. This CDR3 has 14 residues. The germline V gene encodes CDR1 SGHKS and CDR2 YYEKEE (reference sequence). The CDR3 is CASSLADSTYGYTF. As DNA, the CDR3 is TGTGCCAGCAGCTTGGCCGACAGTACCTATGGCTACACCTTC.

This chain uses TRBV20-1 with TRBJ2-5; no definite D call. The V end was cut by 0 bases, the J end by 2 bases, with 16 bases between. Germline V CDR1 and CDR2: DFQATT, SNEGSKA (reference sequence). The CDR3 totals 16 residues. The CDR3 here is CSARDLKDVVQETQYF. DNA for the CDR3: TGCAGTGCTAGAGATCTGAAAGATGTAGTTCAAGAGACCCAGTACTTC.

This chain uses TRBV6-6 with TRBJ1-6, with 9 bases that match TRBD1. V trimming: 8 bases; J trimming: 5 bases; junction bases outside the gene matches: 7. Germline CDR1 reads MNHNY; CDR2 reads SVGAGI (reference sequence). The CDR3 has 15 amino acids. CDR3 in DNA: TGTGCCAGCGTTCAGAGACAGGGGGATAATTCACCCCTCCACTTT. Protein product: CASVQRQGDNSPLHF.

In regard to this clonotype: One junction end does not reproduce the germline sequence, and a read error may be involved. The CDR3 nucleotides read TGTGTCAGCTCTCCCAATGGACAGGGCGCCTACGAGCAGTACTTC. It encodes CVSSPNGQGAYEQYF. The chain recombines TRBV18 with TRBJ2-1; 8 nucleotides agree with TRBD1. The J call may be faulty, since TRBJ2-7 better matches the DNA end. The CDR3 has 15 amino acids. CDR1 is KGHSH and CDR2 is LQKENI in the germline V gene.

The rearrangement links TRBV4-2 to TRBJ2-3; 15 bases match TRBD2. The CDR3 contains 18 residues. V was pared by 4 bases and J by 2 bases, with 7 bases of the junction left unmatched. CDR1 is LGHNA and CDR2 is YNFKEQ in the germline V gene. The CDR3 DNA follows: TGTGCCAGCAGCCGAGTCGGGACTAGCGGGGGGTACACAGATACGCAGTATTTT. It encodes CASSRVGTSGGYTDTQYF.

V and J are TRBV6-1 and TRBJ1-4; D ambiguous. The CDR3 sequence is 16 residues long. CDR1 and CDR2 from the germline V gene are MNHNS and SASEGT. The ends were cut back, 6 bases at V and 0 bases at J, with 14 bases in the middle. CDR3 sequence (DNA): TGTGCCAGCAGCCCCCACAATCCGACAACTAATGAAAAACTGTTTTTT. Its translation: CASSPHNPTTNEKLFF.

The chain combines TRBV7-2 with TRBJ2-1, with 11 bases lining up with TRBD2. The CDR3 extends over 19 amino acids. The germline gives CDR1 SGHTA, CDR2 FQGNSA. Trimming took 1 base from V and 0 from J; bases not matched to a gene: 8. CDR3 loop: CASSLGLSGGASSYNEQFF. The CDR3 region has the DNA TGTGCCAGCAGCTTAGGGCTTAGCGGGGGGGCCTCCTCCTACAATGAGCAGTTCTTC.

The CDR3 reads CASSLVLFPYEQYF. DNA for the CDR3: TGTGCCAGCAGCTTAGTACTTTTCCCCTACGAGCAGTACTTC. This chain uses TRBV7-2 with TRBJ2-7, with unresolved D. The V gene's germline CDR1 is SGHTA and CDR2 FQGNSA. The CDR3 extends over 14 amino acids. V lost 1 base to trimming and J lost 2 bases, with 9 bases between them.

V is TRBV7-2 and J is TRBJ2-3; D unclear. V lost 2 bases to trimming and J lost 0 bases, with 15 bases between them. Germline lookup yields CDR1 SGHTA and CDR2 FQGNSA. This CDR3 is 17 amino acids long. DNA for the CDR3: TGTGCCAGCAGCTTACCGGAGTGGGATCCTAGCACAGATACGCAGTATTTT. Residues: CASSLPEWDPSTDTQYF.

V gene TRBV2 combines with J gene TRBJ1-5; D unresolved. CDR3 length: 14 residues. The germline gives CDR1 SNHLY, CDR2 FYNNEI. V shed 4 bases and J shed 4 bases, with 11 bases lying between them. The CDR3 reads CASSGRQRNQPQHF. CDR3 DNA sequence: TGTGCCAGCAGTGGTCGTCAGAGAAATCAGCCCCAGCATTTT. Based on the CDR3 plus reference TRBV2 and TRBJ1-5, the full variable domain is EPEVTQTPSHQVTQMGQEVILRCVPISNHLYFYWYRQILGQKVEFLVSFYNNEISEKSEIFDDQFSVERPDGSNFTLKIRSTKLEDSAMYFCASSGRQRNQPQHFGDGTRLSIL.

The V and J genes are TRBV2 and TRBJ2-1, with D unresolved. Per germline, CDR1 SNHLY and CDR2 FYNNEI. Deletions cut 7 bases from V and 7 bases from J, with 8 bases between. There are 11 residues in the CDR3. The DNA of the CDR3 is TGTGCCAGCAAGAAGGAAAATGAGCAGTTCTTC. Protein product: CASKKENEQFF.

The rearrangement links TRBV27 to TRBJ2-5; possibly TRBD2 for D (5 bases). From germline, CDR1 is MNHEY and CDR2 SMNVEV (reference sequence). The CDR3 has 13 residues. V was shortened by 5 bases and J by 11 bases, with 18 bases between the two germline ends. As DNA, the CDR3 is TGTGCCAGCAGTCTCCTACCGGGGAATGAGCAGTACTTC. The encoded protein is CASSLLPGNEQYF.

V usage is TRBV6-5 and J usage is TRBJ1-2; D remains unclear. Trimming left V 4 bases short and J 2 bases short, with 11 bases between. Germline V gene lookup returns CDR1 MNHEY and CDR2 SVGAGI. The CDR3 loop spans 14 amino acids. The CDR3 bases are TGTGCCAGCAGTTGGACGGGAACCAACTATGGCTACACCTTC. Translation gives CASSWTGTNYGYTF.